Below are 27 T cell receptor beta chains sequenced from a single sample in a study of blood T cell repertoires in COVID-19. Assay: immunoSEQ multiplex PCR; the TCRdb copy retains only in-frame clones and omits some. The repertoire holds over 110,000 clones, with approximately 88% as singletons. The sample taken for sequencing was peripheral blood. The receptors were gathered from a human donor in a cohort sampled during active COVID-19.

The chain links TRBV2 to TRBJ2-1; D is possibly TRBD2 (7 bases). Germline lookup yields CDR1 SNHLY and CDR2 FYNNEI. This CDR3 spans 16 amino acids. Trimming pared 6 bases from V and 4 bases from J, leaving 19 bases between. CDR3 in DNA: TGTGCCAGCAGCCCAAGGGGGGGCCGGAGGTACAATGAGCAGTTCTTC. It yields the protein CASSPRGGRRYNEQFF.

This clone showed up just once. This rearrangement joins TRBV27 to TRBJ2-2; 10 bases align to TRBD1. CDR1 and CDR2 from the germline V gene are MNHEY and SMNVEV (reference sequence). V lost 2 bases, J lost 7 bases, and 4 bases stayed unmatched. The CDR3 consists of 15 residues. CDR3 protein: CASSLDRGQNGELFF. As DNA, the CDR3 is TGTGCCAGCAGTTTAGACAGGGGGCAGAACGGGGAGCTGTTTTTT.

This sequence joins TRBV6-6 and TRBJ2-1, with D tentatively TRBD2 (5 bases). V lost 7 bases and J lost 0, with 13 bases in between. The CDR3 contains 15 residues. Germline CDR1 and CDR2: MNHNY and SVGAGI (reference sequence). CDR3: CASIASRTSYNEQFF. In DNA form, the CDR3 reads TGTGCCAGCATCGCTAGCCGGACCTCCTACAATGAGCAGTTCTTC.

This clone was observed once. The rearrangement links TRBV6-5 to TRBJ2-3, with TRBD1 matching over 8 bases. The trim removed 4 bases at V and 0 bases at J, leaving 6 bases unmatched. The V gene's germline CDR1 is MNHEY and CDR2 SVGAGI. CDR3 length: 16 residues. This CDR3 is CASSSGDRRSTDTQYF. CDR3 bases: TGTGCCAGCAGTTCCGGGGACAGGCGAAGCACAGATACGCAGTATTTT.

The chain joins TRBV27 to TRBJ1-4, with 9 bases identical to TRBD1. There are 16 residues in the CDR3. Germline assignment: CDR1 MNHEY and CDR2 SMNVEV (reference sequence). The junction had 7 bases not matched to a gene; V was cut back by 6 bases and J by 2 bases. The CDR3: CASSHRGRVTNEKLFF. As DNA, the CDR3 is TGTGCCAGCAGCCACAGGGGGCGGGTGACTAATGAAAAACTGTTTTTT. The variable domain in full, completed from reference TRBV27 and TRBJ1-4, reads EAQVTQNPRYLITVTGKKLTVTCSQNMNHEYMSWYRQDPGLGLRQIYYSMNVEVTDKGDVPEGYKVSRKEKRNFPLILESPSPNQTSLYFCASSHRGRVTNEKLFFGSGTQLSVL.

This clone occurred a few times. The chain joins TRBV18 to TRBJ1-1; D is possibly TRBD1 (5 bases). The CDR3 consists of 14 residues. Germline V gene sequence: CDR1 KGHSH, CDR2 LQKENI. Trimming removed 0 bases at V and 1 base at J, with 6 bases between. CDR3 bases: TGTGCCAGCTCACCACCGGGGGGGAACACTGAAGCTTTCTTT. This gives the protein CASSPPGGNTEAFF. Complete variable domain (other parts from reference TRBV18 and TRBJ1-1): NAGVMQNPRHLVRRRGQEARLRCSPMKGHSHVYWYRQLPEEGLKFMVYLQKENIIDESGMPKERFSAEFPKEGPSILRIQQVVRGDSAAYFCASSPPGGNTEAFFGQGTRLTVV.

This clone was observed once. The chain joins TRBV4-3 to TRBJ1-2; no definite D call. From germline, CDR1 is LGHNA and CDR2 YSLEER. CDR3 length equals 15 residues. V was cut by 1 base and J by 1 base, with 10 bases left in between. The CDR3 protein is CASSQGFFGNYGYTF. As DNA, the CDR3 is TGCGCCAGCAGCCAAGGGTTCTTCGGTAACTATGGCTACACCTTC.

V gene TRBV6-5 combines with J gene TRBJ1-2, with 7 bases aligning to TRBD1. V shed 6 bases and J 4 bases; nucleotides not matched to a gene: 8. Germline-derived CDR1 and CDR2 are MNHEY and SVGAGI. The CDR3 contains 14 residues. CDR3 bases: TGTGCCAGCAGGTTAAACTCAGGGGGCTATGGCTACACCTTC. Translating gives CASRLNSGGYGYTF.

About this clone: The same CDR3 is also encoded by other DNA sequences in this sample. This chain links TRBV18 with TRBJ1-6; 11 bases are shared with TRBD1. Germline loops: CDR1 KGHSH, CDR2 LQKENI. V dropped 3 bases and J dropped 9; count of bases not matched to a gene: 1. CDR3 size: 14 residues. CDR3 amino acids: CASSPGTGGSPLHF. DNA of the CDR3: TGTGCCAGCTCACCCGGGACAGGGGGTTCACCCCTCCACTTT.

The chain is built from TRBV5-1 and TRBJ2-1; the match to TRBD1 covers 9 bases. Trimming removed 5 bases from V and 5 bases from J; junction bases left unmatched: 5. The CDR3 consists of 14 residues. The germline CDR1 and CDR2 sequences are SGHRS and YFSETQ. CDR3: CASRMGTGHNEQFF. The CDR3 coding sequence is TGCGCCAGCAGGATGGGGACAGGGCACAATGAGCAGTTCTTC.

The V gene is TRBV4-1, the J gene TRBJ1-1; 8 bases are shared with TRBD1. J gave up 7 bases and V 3 bases, and 4 bases lay outside the gene matches. The CDR3 is 13 amino acids. Looked up from germline, CDR1 is MGHRA and CDR2 is YSYEKL. The CDR3 coding sequence is TGCGCCAGCAGCCAGACAGGGGCGGTTGAAGCTTTCTTT. The encoded protein is CASSQTGAVEAFF.

This rearrangement joins TRBV3-1 (or the pseudogene TRBV3-2) to TRBJ2-3; D remains unclear. In germline, CDR1 is LGHDT, CDR2 YNNKEL (reference sequence). Trimming removed 0 bases from V and 6 bases from J, with 10 bases in between. The CDR3 runs to 14 residues. Written as DNA, the CDR3 is TGTGCCAGCAGCCAAGATGGGCTTGTGGATACGCAGTATTTT. As protein: CASSQDGLVDTQYF.

The chain employs TRBV19 and TRBJ2-7; 7 positions match TRBD2. CDR3 size: 13 residues. Trimming cost V 3 bases and J 5 bases; bases outside gene matches: 4. Germline V CDR1 and CDR2: LNHDA, SQIVND (reference sequence). The CDR3 reads CASSIGAGDEQYF. CDR3 in DNA: TGTGCCAGTAGTATCGGGGCGGGGGACGAGCAGTACTTC. The full variable domain, its missing parts supplied by reference TRBV19 and TRBJ2-7, is DGGITQSPKYLFRKEGQNVTLSCEQNLNHDAMYWYRQDPGQGLRLIYYSQIVNDFQKGDIAEGYSVSREKKESFPLTVTSAQKNPTAFYLCASSIGAGDEQYFGPGTRLTVT.

The chain recombines TRBV1 with TRBJ2-7; the DNA was not compared with TRBD2, the D call given in the table. TRBV1 is a known pseudogene. CDR3 length: 15 residues. In nucleotides, the CDR3 is TGCACCAGCAGCCAAGAATACGGGGGAGGTTACGAGCAGTACTTC. Translation gives CTSSQEYGGGYEQYF.

The chain links TRBV4-2 to TRBJ1-3; 9 bases map to TRBD1. V shed 3 bases and J 4 bases; nucleotides not matched to a gene: 7. The CDR3 extends over 16 amino acids. The germline gives CDR1 LGHNA, CDR2 YNFKEQ. In DNA form, the CDR3 reads TGTGCCAGCAGCCATCGGGGACAGGGTTTCGGAAACACCATATATTTT. Translated: CASSHRGQGFGNTIYF.

About this clone itself: One junction end does not reproduce the germline sequence, and a read error may be involved. The rearrangement joins TRBV7-7 to TRBJ2-3; 7 nucleotides agree with TRBD1. The V gene's germline CDR1 is SSHAT and CDR2 FNYEAQ (reference sequence). The length of the CDR3 is 13 residues. The CDR3 DNA sequence: TGTGCTAGCAGTTACGACAGGGCGGGTACGCAGTATTTT. Translating it yields CASSYDRAGTQYF.

V and J are TRBV3-1 (or the pseudogene TRBV3-2) and TRBJ1-2, with D perhaps matching TRBD1 (5 bases). The germline V gene encodes CDR1 LGHDT and CDR2 YNNKEL (reference sequence). The ends were cut back, 4 bases at V and 4 bases at J, with 16 bases in the middle. This CDR3 has 15 amino acids. DNA for the CDR3: TGTGCCAGCAGCCCCGAGGTTGGGGGAGGCTATGGCTACACCTTC. Amino acid sequence: CASSPEVGGGYGYTF.

J is TRBJ2-1 and V is TRBV18; TRBD2 aligns across 10 bases. Germline lookup yields CDR1 KGHSH and CDR2 LQKENI. J lost 8 bases, V lost 3 bases, and 7 bases had no gene match. This CDR3 has 15 amino acids. The CDR3 loop is CASSPIAGGLDEQFF. CDR3 DNA sequence: TGTGCCAGCTCACCCATAGCGGGGGGCCTCGATGAGCAGTTCTTC. Drawing the rest from reference TRBV18 and TRBJ2-1, the complete variable domain is NAGVMQNPRHLVRRRGQEARLRCSPMKGHSHVYWYRQLPEEGLKFMVYLQKENIIDESGMPKERFSAEFPKEGPSILRIQQVVRGDSAAYFCASSPIAGGLDEQFFGPGTRLTVL.

This chain uses TRBV24-1 with TRBJ1-1; D ambiguous. The V gene's germline CDR1 is KGHDR and CDR2 SFDVKD. The CDR3 has 14 amino acids. Trimming left V 0 bases short and J 8 bases short, with 12 bases between. The CDR3 region is CATSDLPRCGEAFF. The CDR3, as DNA: TGTGCCACCAGTGATTTGCCCCGGTGCGGAGAAGCTTTCTTT.

This chain joins TRBV3-1 (or the pseudogene TRBV3-2) and TRBJ2-3; a weak D match, TRBD2 (5 bases). The V end lost 4 bases, the J end lost 2 bases, and 16 bases lay between the germline ends. The CDR3 totals 16 residues. Germline V lookup: CDR1 LGHDT, CDR2 YNNKEL (reference sequence). CDR3 amino acids: CASSPLAGSTTDTQYF. CDR3 nucleotide sequence: TGTGCCAGCAGCCCCTTGGCGGGCTCGACCACAGATACGCAGTATTTT.

The chain has TRBV7-2 and TRBJ2-1; 8 nucleotides line up with TRBD2. Germline lookup yields CDR1 SGHTA and CDR2 FQGNSA. V gave up 2 bases and J gave up 7 bases; unmatched junction bases: 10. The length of the CDR3 is 16 residues. The CDR3 DNA reads as TGTGCCAGCAGCTTATTTCCGCGGGGGGCCAGGAATGAGCAGTTCTTC. Its translation: CASSLFPRGARNEQFF.

The chain employs TRBV5-1 and TRBJ1-2; D might be TRBD1 (6 bases). The CDR3 is made up of 13 amino acids. V was shortened by 4 bases and J by 6 bases, with 13 bases between the two germline ends. In germline, CDR1 is SGHRS, CDR2 YFSETQ. The CDR3 sequence: CASSLYRENGYTF. The CDR3 region has the DNA TGCGCCAGCAGCCTTTACAGGGAGAATGGCTACACCTTC. The variable domain in full, with the rest retrieved from reference TRBV5-1 and TRBJ1-2, is KAGVTQTPRYLIKTRGQQVTLSCSPISGHRSVSWYQQTPGQGLQFLFEYFSETQRNKGNFPGRFSGRQFSNSRSEMNVSTLELGDSALYLCASSLYRENGYTFGSGTRLTVV.

This sequence joins TRBV5-8 and TRBJ2-3, with 10 positions matching TRBD2. Trimming removed 7 bases from V and 6 bases from J; junction bases left unmatched: 11. The CDR3 length is 15 residues. Germline assignment: CDR1 SGHTS and CDR2 YDEGEE. CDR3 nucleotides: TGTGCCAGCGTCCAGAGCGGGGGGGCCGCGGATACGCAGTATTTT. It is translated as CASVQSGGAADTQYF.

This sequence joins TRBV7-2 and TRBJ2-3, with D perhaps matching TRBD1 (6 bases). The CDR3 is made up of 14 amino acids. In germline, CDR1 is SGHTA, CDR2 FQGNSA. The ends were cut back, 1 base at V and 4 bases at J, with 9 bases in the middle. As DNA, the CDR3 is TGTGCCAGCAGCTTAGACCCAGGGGCAGATACGCAGTATTTT. It encodes CASSLDPGADTQYF. The full variable domain, with the rest looked up from reference TRBV7-2 and TRBJ2-3, is GAGVSQSPSNKVTEKGKDVELRCDPISGHTALYWYRQSLGQGLEFLIYFQGNSAPDKSGLPSDRFSAERTGGSVSTLTIQRTQQEDSAVYLCASSLDPGADTQYFGPGTRLTVL.

The J gene is TRBJ1-5, the V gene TRBV30; 7 nucleotides line up with TRBD1. J gave up 5 bases and V 3 bases, and 4 bases lay outside the gene matches. Germline V gene lookup returns CDR1 GTSNPN and CDR2 SVGIG (reference sequence). This CDR3 comprises 13 residues. The CDR3 reads CAWRRQGDQPQHF. The DNA of the CDR3 is TGTGCCTGGAGGCGACAGGGAGATCAGCCCCAGCATTTT.

This clone came up a few times. Here the CDR3 reads CASSQEAGYNEQFF. CDR3 bases: TGCGCCAGCAGCCAGGAAGCGGGATACAATGAGCAGTTCTTC. V is TRBV4-1 and J is TRBJ2-1; TRBD2 aligns across 7 bases. The length of the CDR3 is 14 residues. The V gene end was trimmed by 3 bases and the J gene end by 4 bases; junction bases not matched to a gene: 3. Germline V CDR1 and CDR2: MGHRA, YSYEKL.

The J gene is TRBJ2-1, the V gene TRBV7-3; TRBD2 agrees at 13 bases. The CDR3 has 19 residues. CDR1 SGHTA and CDR2 FQGTGA come from the germline V gene. Trimming cost V 5 bases and J 2 bases; bases outside gene matches: 12. The CDR3 DNA reads as TGTGCCAGCAGCCCCTCGGGACTAGCGGGAAGACGCGCCTACAATGAGCAGTTCTTC. Translated: CASSPSGLAGRRAYNEQFF.